This T cell receptor (beta chain) was captured by sequencing in a study of blood T cell repertoires in COVID-19. Across the study: Whether acute or convalescent, the COVID-19 samples came from the United States, Italy and Spain.

Sequencing was performed with immunoSEQ multiplex PCR; in TCRdb, only in-frame clones are kept and a portion is missing. The table has approximately 100,000 clones, roughly 85% seen once. Sample: peripheral blood. The TCR comes from a human donor in a cohort sampled during active COVID-19.

The CDR3 DNA reads TGTGCCAGCAGTTTATTCCGTGCGGACAGAGACACCGGGGAGCTGTTTTTT. Its translation: CASSLFRADRDTGELFF. The rearrangement joins TRBV28 to TRBJ2-2, with TRBD1 as a possible D gene (6 bases). Between the trimmed V and J ends, which lost 1 base and 3 bases, there was a span of 15 bases. CDR1 and CDR2 (germline): MDHEN, SYDVKM. The CDR3 consists of 17 residues. Full variable domain (missing parts from reference TRBV28 and TRBJ2-2): DVKVTQSSRYLVKRTGEKVFLECVQDMDHENMFWYRQDPGLGLRLIYFSYDVKMKEKGDIPEGYSVSREKKERFSLILESASTNQTSMYLCASSLFRADRDTGELFFGEGSRLTVL.